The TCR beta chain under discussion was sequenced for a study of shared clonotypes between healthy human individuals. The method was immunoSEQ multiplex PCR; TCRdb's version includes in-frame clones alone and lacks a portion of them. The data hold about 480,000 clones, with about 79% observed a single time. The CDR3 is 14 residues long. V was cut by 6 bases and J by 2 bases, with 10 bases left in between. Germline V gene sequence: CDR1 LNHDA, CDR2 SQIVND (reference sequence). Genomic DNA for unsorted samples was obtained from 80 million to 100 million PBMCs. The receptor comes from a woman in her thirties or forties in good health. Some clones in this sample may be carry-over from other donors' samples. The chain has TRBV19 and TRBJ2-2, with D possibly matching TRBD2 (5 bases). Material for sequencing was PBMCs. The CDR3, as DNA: TGTGCCAGTAGGCAGAGGGCCAACACCGGGGAGCTGTTTTTT. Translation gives CASRQRANTGELFF. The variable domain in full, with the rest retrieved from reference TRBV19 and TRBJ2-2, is DGGITQSPKYLFRKEGQNVTLSCEQNLNHDAMYWYRQDPGQGLRLIYYSQIVNDFQKGDIAEGYSVSREKKESFPLTVTSAQKNPTAFYLCASRQRANTGELFFGEGSRLTVL.